The 22 T cell receptor beta chains below all came from one sample that was sequenced in a study of cytomegalovirus exposure and HLA in healthy donors. Primers for the PCR totalled 60 Vbeta and 13 Jbeta. Assay used: immunoSEQ multiplex PCR; TCRdb lists only in-frame clones, some missing. The repertoire table contains about 130,000 clones. The source material was PBMCs. Receptors originate from a man in his forties in good health and CMV-seronegative.

J is TRBJ2-7 and V is TRBV7-6, with D perhaps TRBD2 (6 bases). The CDR3 runs to 13 residues. CDR1 SGHVS and CDR2 FNYEAQ come from the germline V gene. Trimming removed 2 bases from V and 2 bases from J, with 7 bases in between. In nucleotides, the CDR3 is TGTGCCAGCAGCTTATGGGGGGCCTACGAGCAGTACTTC. The encoded protein is CASSLWGAYEQYF. Supplemented by reference TRBV7-6 and TRBJ2-7, the full variable domain reads GAGVSQSPRYKVTKRGQDVALRCDPISGHVSLYWYRQALGQGPEFLTYFNYEAQQDKSGLPNDRFSAERPEGSISTLTIQRTEQRDSAMYRCASSLWGAYEQYFGPGTRLTVT.

The chain has TRBV25-1 and TRBJ2-5, with D maybe TRBD2 (6 bases). CDR3 length: 17 residues. Germline V CDR1 and CDR2: MGHDK, SYGVNS. V dropped 5 bases and J dropped 3 bases, with 22 bases sitting between them. CDR3 bases: TGTGCCAGCAGTCCTCGGACTACAAAGACGGGGAAAGAGACCCAGTACTTC. Translation gives CASSPRTTKTGKETQYF.

The gene calls are TRBV7-9 and TRBJ1-1, with 7 bases that match TRBD1. This CDR3 region has 14 residues. Germline CDR1 is SEHNR and CDR2 is FQNEAQ (reference sequence). With V trimmed by 6 bases and J by 5 bases, 9 bases remained unmatched. The CDR3 reads CASRTSGGGTEAFF. The CDR3 DNA is TGTGCCAGCAGAACATCAGGGGGTGGAACTGAAGCTTTCTTT.

The chain recombines TRBV7-6 with TRBJ2-7; D not resolved. The CDR3 consists of 13 residues. The germline CDR1 and CDR2 sequences are SGHVS and FNYEAQ. With 2 bases removed from V and 2 bases from J, the gap between germline ends came to 7 bases. Here the CDR3 DNA reads TGTGCCAGCAGCTTAAACTCTGCCTACGAGCAGTACTTC. It specifies CASSLNSAYEQYF.

The rearrangement links TRBV7-8 to TRBJ1-1, with 8 bases matching TRBD1. The CDR3 has 15 amino acids. Trimming removed 4 bases from V and 3 bases from J; junction bases left unmatched: 7. CDR1 is SGHVS and CDR2 is FQNEAQ in the germline V gene. Here the CDR3 DNA reads TGTGCCAGCAGCTCCGGCAGGGGGCTCTACACTGAAGCTTTCTTT. Protein: CASSSGRGLYTEAFF.

The chain links TRBV5-1 to TRBJ1-2; D gene ambiguous. Germline loops: CDR1 SGHRS, CDR2 YFSETQ. V lost 0 bases and J lost 5, with 14 bases in between. The CDR3 consists of 15 residues. CDR3 sequence (DNA): TGCGCCAGCAGCTTGGGGCCCGGGATTGGTTATGGCTACACCTTC. Translated: CASSLGPGIGYGYTF.

The rearrangement joins TRBV12-1 to TRBJ2-1; the table's TRBD1 call for D was not verified on the DNA. TRBV12-1 is labeled a pseudogene. The CDR3 has 17 amino acids. The DNA of the CDR3 is TGTGCCAGCAGCTTTGAGATGCGGGGACAGTCCTACAATGAGCAGTTCTTC. Protein sequence: CASSFEMRGQSYNEQFF.

The chain combines TRBV7-8 with TRBJ2-7; 7 nucleotides line up with TRBD2. The CDR3 loop spans 15 amino acids. Trimming took 3 bases from V and 5 from J; bases not matched to a gene: 10. CDR1 SGHVS and CDR2 FQNEAQ come from the germline V gene. The chain's CDR3 is CASSLGRTTSNEQYF. The CDR3 DNA is TGTGCCAGCAGCTTGGGCAGAACGACTAGCAACGAGCAGTACTTC.

The rearrangement uses TRBV7-2 and TRBJ2-7, with 7 bases fitting TRBD1. CDR3 length: 15 residues. Germline V gene sequence: CDR1 SGHTA, CDR2 FQGNSA. V was pared by 6 bases and J by 3 bases, with 11 bases of the junction left unmatched. The CDR3 DNA follows: TGTGCCAGCAGTAGGATTCCAGGGGGAAACTACGAGCAGTACTTC. Translating it yields CASSRIPGGNYEQYF.

The genes are TRBV5-6 and TRBJ1-2; D uncertain. The CDR3 is 13 residues long. V was trimmed by 7 bases and J by 2 bases, leaving 12 bases between them. Germline V gene lookup returns CDR1 SGHDT and CDR2 YYEEEE. CDR3 in amino acids: CASGPTENYGYTF. CDR3 nucleotide sequence: TGTGCCAGCGGCCCCACAGAAAACTATGGCTACACCTTC.

The chain carries TRBV30 and TRBJ1-2; D might be TRBD1 (6 bases). Germline loops: CDR1 GTSNPN, CDR2 SVGIG (reference sequence). The CDR3 consists of 14 residues. The germline V and J ends were trimmed by 2 bases and 8 bases, with 18 bases remaining between them. The DNA for the CDR3 is TGTGCCTGGAGTTTGGAGCAAGTTCAGGGGGGCTACACCTTC. Its translation is CAWSLEQVQGGYTF. The entire variable domain, with the rest obtained from reference TRBV30 and TRBJ1-2, is as follows: SQTIHQWPATLVQPVGSPLSLECTVEGTSNPNLYWYRQAAGRGLQLLFYSVGIGQISSEVPQNLSASRPQDRQFILSSKKLLLSDSGFYLCAWSLEQVQGGYTFGSGTRLTVV.

The chain carries TRBV2 and TRBJ2-7, with 9 bases identical to TRBD1. Germline V gene sequence: CDR1 SNHLY, CDR2 FYNNEI. V was clipped by 4 bases and J by 6 bases; unmatched bases: 13. CDR3 length: 16 residues. The CDR3 region has the DNA TGTGCCAGCAGTGTTGGTGGGGACAGGGCCCCCTTCGAGCAGTACTTC. Its protein product is CASSVGGDRAPFEQYF.

The chain couples TRBV7-2 to TRBJ2-5; D gene ambiguous. The germline V gene has CDR1 SGHTA and CDR2 FQGNSA. The CDR3 runs to 11 residues. V gave up 5 bases and J gave up 6 bases, with 7 bases separating them. Here the CDR3 DNA reads TGTGCCAGCAGCATCGGTCAGACCCAGTACTTC. Its translation is CASSIGQTQYF.

The chain recombines TRBV5-1 with TRBJ1-1; 10 positions match TRBD1. The length of the CDR3 is 15 residues. Looked up from germline, CDR1 is SGHRS and CDR2 is YFSETQ. With V trimmed by 4 bases and J by 5 bases, 8 bases remained unmatched. The CDR3 here is CASSNPGTGVTEAFF. The CDR3 DNA reads TGCGCCAGCAGCAACCCCGGGACAGGGGTTACTGAAGCTTTCTTT.

The chain links TRBV30 to TRBJ2-1; TRBD2 matches at 7 bases. The V gene end was trimmed by 2 bases and the J gene end by 10 bases; junction bases not matched to a gene: 11. In germline, CDR1 is GTSNPN, CDR2 SVGIG (reference sequence). CDR3 length equals 14 residues. CDR3 nucleotide sequence: TGTGCCTGGAGTAGCGGGGCGGGAGTGGGGGAGCAGTTCTTC. As protein: CAWSSGAGVGEQFF.

The gene calls are TRBV10-2 and TRBJ2-7; 10 nucleotides agree with TRBD1. J was trimmed by 5 bases and V by 3 bases; bases with no gene match: 7. This CDR3 spans 15 amino acids. CDR1 and CDR2 (germline): WSHSY, SAAADI. The CDR3 nucleotides read TGCGCCAGCAGTGACCACCAGACAGGGGGCAACGAGCAGTACTTC. Its translation is CASSDHQTGGNEQYF.

V usage is TRBV5-5 and J usage is TRBJ1-2; 8 bases are shared with TRBD1. This CDR3 contains 14 residues. Trimming removed 2 bases from V and 5 bases from J; junction bases left unmatched: 5. Germline loops: CDR1 SGHKS, CDR2 YYEKEE (reference sequence). This CDR3 reads CASSFAGGPYGYTF. CDR3 nucleotide sequence: TGTGCCAGCAGCTTTGCAGGGGGCCCATATGGCTACACCTTC.

This chain connects TRBV11-2 to TRBJ2-1; 13 nucleotides line up with TRBD2. The J segment lost 7 bases and the V segment lost 5 bases, leaving 5 bases of the junction unmatched. This CDR3 comprises 15 residues. CDR1 is SGHAT and CDR2 is FQNNGV in the germline V gene. In DNA, the CDR3 is TGTGCCAGCAGCCTAGGACTAGCGGGAGTTAATGAGCAGTTCTTC. Amino acid sequence: CASSLGLAGVNEQFF.

The chain recombines TRBV29-1 with TRBJ2-5; 9 bases agree with TRBD1. Germline V gene lookup returns CDR1 SQVTM and CDR2 ANQGSEA. This CDR3 has 14 amino acids. V lost 7 bases, J lost 9 bases, and 15 bases stayed unmatched. The CDR3 spells CSAARDRATSAQYF. The CDR3 DNA reads TGCAGCGCAGCCCGGGACAGGGCTACGTCGGCCCAGTACTTC.

The rearrangement uses TRBV4-1 and TRBJ2-1; the D gene is possibly TRBD2 (5 bases). Trimming cost V 1 base and J 8 bases, with 12 bases left between them. The CDR3 runs 14 residues. Per the germline V gene, CDR1 is MGHRA and CDR2 is YSYEKL. CDR3 in DNA: TGCGCCAGCAGCCAAGGGTCGGCCGGGGATGAGCAGTTCTTC. Amino acids: CASSQGSAGDEQFF.

Turning to this clone: Other nucleotide sequences from this sample produce the same CDR3. The chain joins TRBV7-9 to TRBJ1-4; 9 bases are a match to TRBD1. Germline V lookup: CDR1 SEHNR, CDR2 FQNEAQ (reference sequence). V lost 5 bases to trimming and J lost 8 bases; unmatched junction nucleotides: 6. The CDR3 runs to 14 residues. The CDR3 spells CASSPRTGVEKLFF. The CDR3 DNA reads as TGTGCCAGCAGCCCTCGGACAGGGGTGGAAAAACTGTTTTTT.

The rearrangement links TRBV5-1 to TRBJ1-2; 7 bases are shared with TRBD1. Germline V gives CDR1 SGHRS, CDR2 YFSETQ. This CDR3 is built from 14 residues. V was clipped by 4 bases and J by 6 bases; unmatched bases: 9. For the CDR3, the DNA is TGCGCCAGCAGCCCACTACAGGGGCCCGATGGCTACACCTTC. As protein: CASSPLQGPDGYTF.